The 26 T cell receptor beta chains listed next were all sequenced from one sample in a study of T cells in Graves' hyperthyroidism and ophthalmopathy. Regions amplified from RNA transcripts were the TCR beta CDR3 regions. HTBI primers drove first-round RT-PCR of the TCR CDR3. TCRdb itself ran the multiplex PCR reads through MiXCR, one entry per CDR3 protein. The table records 350,000 to 500,000 distinct CDR3 sequences, roughly 15% of them present only once. Input material: blood. These receptors all stem from a woman aged 18 to 35 with Graves' hyperthyroidism.

In this sample, this clonotype turned up many times. J is TRBJ2-5 and V is TRBV6-1, with 7 bases identical to TRBD2. With 5 bases clipped from V and 5 bases from J, the junction kept 8 bases outside the gene matches. The CDR3 spans 14 residues. CDR1 and CDR2 from the germline V gene are MNHNS and SASEGT. The CDR3 nucleotides read TGTGCCAGCAGTTCCGACTCGGGAGGCGAGACCCAGTACTTC. It specifies CASSSDSGGETQYF.

This clonotype appeared many times. The chain couples TRBV9 to TRBJ2-3; D remains unclear. V was clipped by 0 bases and J by 0 bases, with 8 bases between them. Germline CDR1 and CDR2: SGDLS and YYNGEE. The CDR3 is made up of 15 amino acids. The CDR3 region has the DNA TGTGCCAGCAGCGTAGGCGGAATTAGCACAGATACGCAGTATTTT. It specifies CASSVGGISTDTQYF.

This clonotype was recorded at least ten times. The V and J genes are TRBV3-1 and TRBJ1-2; no clear D gene. Looked up from germline, CDR1 is LGHDT and CDR2 is YNNKEL (reference sequence). This CDR3 comprises 13 residues. The germline V and J ends were trimmed by 4 bases and 6 bases, with 12 bases remaining between them. The CDR3 loop is CASSPFPGDGYTF. The CDR3 DNA sequence: TGTGCCAGCAGCCCGTTTCCGGGTGATGGCTACACCTTC.

The chain combines TRBV28 with TRBJ1-4; D not resolved. Germline V lookup: CDR1 MDHEN, CDR2 SYDVKM. Trimming pared 6 bases from V and 8 bases from J, leaving 7 bases between. This CDR3 region has 11 residues. This CDR3 is CASRIREKLFF. The DNA of the CDR3 is TGTGCCAGCAGGATCAGGGAAAAACTGTTTTTT.

The sample holds many counts of this clonotype. V and J are TRBV10-3 and TRBJ2-5, with a possible D match to TRBD1 (6 bases). V dropped 0 bases and J dropped 1 base, with 12 bases sitting between them. The CDR3 runs to 16 residues. Per the germline V gene, CDR1 is ENHRY and CDR2 is SYGVKD. This CDR3 reads CAISESLGAVQETQYF. CDR3 bases: TGTGCCATCAGTGAGTCACTGGGGGCGGTCCAAGAGACCCAGTACTTC.

A few counts support this clonotype. This chain links TRBV27 with TRBJ1-1; D is uncertain. The CDR3 is 15 amino acids. In germline, CDR1 is MNHEY, CDR2 SMNVEV (reference sequence). Trimming took off 2 bases at V and 6 bases at J, with 16 bases between the two ends. CDR3 nucleotides: TGTGCCAGCAGTTTAACTTGGAGGAGGAGCGCTGAAGCTTTCTTT. This translates into CASSLTWRRSAEAFF.

This rearrangement joins TRBV4-2 to TRBJ1-1; no clear D gene. The CDR3 consists of 14 residues. Per germline, CDR1 LGHNA and CDR2 YNFKEQ. Trimming removed 4 bases at V and 3 bases at J, with 12 bases between. The CDR3 here is CASSLGGKDTEAFF. The CDR3 DNA is TGTGCCAGCAGCCTTGGAGGGAAGGACACTGAAGCTTTCTTT.

This clonotype was recorded many times. The chain couples TRBV20-1 to TRBJ1-2, with TRBD1 matching 10 bases. V gave up 3 bases and J gave up 5 bases; unmatched junction bases: 6. This CDR3 region has 14 residues. CDR1 DFQATT and CDR2 SNEGSKA come from the germline V gene (reference sequence). Here the CDR3 reads CSARGTGEGYGYTF. CDR3 sequence (DNA): TGCAGTGCTAGGGGGACAGGGGAAGGATATGGCTACACCTTC.

This clonotype was counted many times. The rearrangement links TRBV20-1 to TRBJ2-1; 8 nucleotides align to TRBD2. The V gene's germline CDR1 is DFQATT and CDR2 SNEGSKA (reference sequence). The CDR3 has 17 residues. The V segment lost 0 bases and the J segment 4 bases; nucleotides outside the gene matches: 11. DNA for the CDR3: TGCAGTGCTAGAGATAAACTAGCGGTGTATAGATACAATGAGCAGTTCTTC. This translates into CSARDKLAVYRYNEQFF.

The V and J genes are TRBV18 and TRBJ1-2, with D uncertain. This CDR3 comprises 14 residues. Germline CDR1 and CDR2: KGHSH and LQKENI. Trimming took off 4 bases at V and 2 bases at J, with 11 bases between the two ends. As DNA, the CDR3 is TGTGCCAGCTCACTAACAGCCAGCAACTATGGCTACACCTTC. Translation: CASSLTASNYGYTF.

This clonotype was counted at least ten times. The chain employs TRBV18 and TRBJ1-6; D not resolved. V shed 1 base and J shed 7 bases, with 11 bases lying between them. The CDR3 spans 15 residues. Germline CDR1 is KGHSH and CDR2 is LQKENI. The CDR3 loop is CASSPHGHLNSPLHF. As DNA, the CDR3 is TGTGCCAGCTCACCACACGGCCACCTAAATTCACCCCTCCACTTT. The whole variable domain, remainder taken from reference TRBV18 and TRBJ1-6, is NAGVMQNPRHLVRRRGQEARLRCSPMKGHSHVYWYRQLPEEGLKFMVYLQKENIIDESGMPKERFSAEFPKEGPSILRIQQVVRGDSAAYFCASSPHGHLNSPLHFGNGTRLTVT.

A note on this clonotype: A junction boundary mismatches the germline segment, possibly from a read error. V usage is TRBV28 and J usage is TRBJ2-4; no definite D call. This CDR3 spans 13 amino acids. Germline V gene lookup returns CDR1 MDHEN and CDR2 SYDVKM. CDR3 in amino acids: CASSLPGLNIQHF. As DNA, the CDR3 is TGTGCCAGCAGTTTACCCGGGTTAAACATTCAGCACTTC.

J is TRBJ1-2 and V is TRBV4-3; 9 nucleotides agree with TRBD1. CDR1 LGHNA and CDR2 YSLEER come from the germline V gene. V was pared by 3 bases and J by 8 bases, with 10 bases of the junction left unmatched. The CDR3 runs 15 residues. This CDR3 reads CASSQAPGTGKGYTF. The CDR3 nucleotides read TGCGCCAGCAGCCAGGCCCCCGGGACAGGGAAAGGCTACACCTTC.

This clonotype was recorded at least ten times. The chain employs TRBV15 and TRBJ2-7, with a weak D call TRBD1 (5 bases). Trimming pared 0 bases from V and 1 base from J, leaving 10 bases between. Per germline, CDR1 LNHNV and CDR2 YYDKDF (reference sequence). The length of the CDR3 is 15 residues. The CDR3 is CATSRDRTPSYEQYF. CDR3 nucleotides: TGTGCCACCAGCAGAGATAGGACACCTTCCTACGAGCAGTACTTC.

This clonotype has a count of ten or more. The J gene is TRBJ2-5, the V gene TRBV29-1; D is unclear. Germline values: CDR1 SQVTM, CDR2 ANQGSEA. Between the trimmed V and J ends, which lost 5 bases and 1 base, there was a span of 11 bases. This CDR3 comprises 13 residues. The CDR3 region is CSVRGRTQETQYF. The CDR3 DNA reads as TGCAGCGTTAGAGGACGGACCCAAGAGACCCAGTACTTC. Full variable domain (missing parts from reference TRBV29-1 and TRBJ2-5): SAVISQKPSRDICQRGTSLTIQCQVDSQVTMMFWYRQQPGQSLTLIATANQGSEATYESGFVIDKFPISRPNLTFSTLTVSNMSPEDSSIYLCSVRGRTQETQYFGPGTRLLVL.

The table lists this clonotype with many counts. V and J are TRBV12-3 or TRBV12-4 and TRBJ2-1; D gene uncertain. The CDR3 runs 12 residues. Deletions cut 3 bases from V and 3 bases from J, with 3 bases between. CDR3 amino acids: CASSFVYNEQFF. CDR3 DNA sequence: TGTGCCAGCAGTTTCGTCTACAATGAGCAGTTCTTC.

The table lists this clonotype with many counts. The rearrangement uses TRBV3-1 and TRBJ2-7; 8 nucleotides agree with TRBD1. The V and J ends lost 1 base and 6 bases, in that order; junction bases with no gene match: 2. CDR1 is LGHDT and CDR2 is YNNKEL in the germline V gene (reference sequence). The CDR3 is 13 residues long. In DNA, the CDR3 is TGTGCCAGCAGCCAAGGGACAGGGACCGAGCAGTACTTC. Its protein is CASSQGTGTEQYF.

This clonotype was detected only a few times. The chain joins TRBV7-2 to TRBJ1-2; D possibly corresponds to TRBD1 (5 bases). Looked up from germline, CDR1 is SGHTA and CDR2 is FQGNSA. The CDR3 is 15 amino acids. Trimming removed 1 base at V and 2 bases at J, with 11 bases between. CDR3 DNA sequence: TGTGCCAGCAGCTTAGATCCGGGGGACAACTATGGCTACACCTTC. Protein sequence: CASSLDPGDNYGYTF.

This chain connects TRBV3-1 to TRBJ2-5; 14 bases align to TRBD2. The CDR3 consists of 16 residues. V was clipped by 5 bases and J by 4 bases; unmatched bases: 6. In germline, CDR1 is LGHDT, CDR2 YNNKEL (reference sequence). The CDR3 sequence is CASSRGLAGEGETQYF. The CDR3 DNA sequence: TGTGCCAGCAGCAGGGGACTAGCGGGAGAAGGAGAGACCCAGTACTTC.

This clonotype was counted at least ten times. This chain uses TRBV2 with TRBJ1-2; D unresolved. The CDR3 extends over 13 amino acids. In germline, CDR1 is SNHLY, CDR2 FYNNEI. Deletions cut 8 bases from V and 4 bases from J, with 14 bases between. The CDR3 here is CASSGEGGYGYTF. The CDR3 coding sequence is TGTGCCAGCTCTGGCGAGGGAGGCTATGGCTACACCTTC.

This clonotype has ten or more counts. The rearrangement uses TRBV5-4 and TRBJ2-7, with D possibly TRBD1 on 6 matching bases. Trimming took off 0 bases at V and 2 bases at J, with 12 bases between the two ends. The CDR3 runs 15 residues. The germline V gene encodes CDR1 SGHNT and CDR2 YYREEE (reference sequence). This CDR3 reads CASSLGQEQAYEQYF. The DNA for the CDR3 is TGTGCCAGCAGCTTGGGACAGGAGCAGGCCTACGAGCAGTACTTC. Looking up the rest from reference TRBV5-4 and TRBJ2-7 gives the full variable domain: ETGVTQSPTHLIKTRGQQVTLRCSSQSGHNTVSWYQQALGQGPQFIFQYYREEENGRGNFPPRFSGLQFPNYSSELNVNALELDDSALYLCASSLGQEQAYEQYFGPGTRLTVT.

This clonotype was recorded many times. The chain uses TRBV7-2 and TRBJ1-3; tentative D call: TRBD1 (6 bases). Germline loops: CDR1 SGHTA, CDR2 FQGNSA. V was cut by 1 base and J by 2 bases, with 6 bases left in between. The CDR3 is 14 residues long. Here the CDR3 reads CASSLGGPGNTIYF. The CDR3 DNA is TGTGCCAGCAGCTTAGGGGGGCCTGGAAACACCATATATTTT.

The rearrangement uses TRBV6-2 or TRBV6-3 and TRBJ2-5, with TRBD2 matching over 14 bases. There are 15 residues in the CDR3. Germline trimming cut 6 bases from V and 5 bases from J; bases unmatched to any gene: 5. The germline V gene has CDR1 MNHEY and CDR2 SVGEGT. The DNA of the CDR3 is TGTGCCAGCAGGCGACTAGCGGGAGGGGTTGAGACCCAGTACTTC. Encoded protein: CASRRLAGGVETQYF.

This chain joins TRBV5-8 and TRBJ2-7; D is unclear. CDR3 size: 12 residues. Germline CDR1 and CDR2: SGHTS and YDEGEE. The V end lost 3 bases, the J end lost 3 bases, and 7 bases lay between the germline ends. The CDR3 nucleotides are TGTGCCAGCAGCTCAAAAGACTACGAGCAGTACTTC. This gives the protein CASSSKDYEQYF.

The table lists this clonotype with a few counts. The chain combines TRBV27 with TRBJ1-5; 7 bases fit TRBD1. The J segment lost 3 bases and the V segment lost 5 bases, leaving 7 bases of the junction unmatched. Per germline, CDR1 MNHEY and CDR2 SMNVEV (reference sequence). This CDR3 spans 15 amino acids. The CDR3 DNA reads as TGTGCCAGCAGTCCCGCGACAGGGCCCAATCAGCCCCAGCATTTT. Translation gives CASSPATGPNQPQHF.

This clonotype showed up many times. The chain combines TRBV30 with TRBJ2-7, with 7 bases fitting TRBD2. The germline CDR1 and CDR2 sequences are GTSNPN and SVGIG (reference sequence). V trimming: 4 bases; J trimming: 1 base; junction bases outside the gene matches: 7. This CDR3 contains 14 residues. The DNA for the CDR3 is TGTGCCTGGAATTTACCGGGACTATCCTACGAGCAGTACTTC. This sequence encodes CAWNLPGLSYEQYF.